Listed below are T cell receptor beta chains from one sample, sequenced in a study of cytomegalovirus exposure and HLA in healthy donors. The repertoire was sequenced with immunoSEQ multiplex PCR; TCRdb's copy has only in-frame clones and lacks some. This sample has 180,000 or so clones, with 70% to 90% found just once. The source material was PBMCs. The receptors were sampled from a man younger than 35 in good health and CMV-seropositive. The CDR3 runs from the conserved cysteine through the conserved F or W. D genes are given only for firm matches. The size field is filled for only some rows; it gives once, few, many or a size class.

TGTGCCAGCAGCCGGGAGATTAATGAAAAACTGTTTTTT	CASSREINEKLFF	TRBJ1-4	TRBV4-2	NA	NA
TGTGCCAGCAGATCCCGAGGACAGGGGGGATACAATGAGCAGTTCTTC	CASRSRGQGGYNEQFF	TRBJ2-1	TRBV27	TRBD1	NA
TGTGCCAGCAGCCTGAAGCCCGATTCCTACGAGCAGTACTTC	CASSLKPDSYEQYF	TRBJ2-7	TRBV7-9	NA	NA
TGTGCCATCAGTGAAACCATGACGGGGACAGATACGCAGTATTTT	CAISETMTGTDTQYF	TRBJ2-3	TRBV10-3	NA	NA
TGTGCCAGCAGTTTAACAGGGGGGGTCTATGGCTACACCTTC	CASSLTGGVYGYTF	TRBJ1-2	TRBV28	TRBD1	NA
TGTGCCACCCAGACACTTTTGGCCTTC	CATQTLLAF	TRBJ1-2	TRBV21-1	NA	NA
TGCGCCAGCAGCTCCGGGACTTACAATGAGCAGTTCTTC	CASSSGTYNEQFF	TRBJ2-1	TRBV5-1	NA	NA
TGTGCCAGCAGCTTGGAGGGAGGGAGCTCCTATAATTCACCCCTCCACTTT	CASSLEGGSSYNSPLHF	TRBJ1-6	TRBV5-5	NA	NA
TGCGCCAGTACAACAGGGAACTATGGCTACACCTTC	CASTTGNYGYTF	TRBJ1-2	TRBV5-1	NA	NA
TGCGCCAGCAGCCAAGTGGGGGGGCGCACAGATACGCAGTATTTT	CASSQVGGRTDTQYF	TRBJ2-3	TRBV4-1	NA	NA
TGTGCCATCTCATCAGATGGGAGGAATCAGCCCCAGCATTTT	CAISSDGRNQPQHF	TRBJ1-5	TRBV19	NA	NA
TGTGCCAGCAGTACCCATGGCTCCTATGGCTACACCTTC	CASSTHGSYGYTF	TRBJ1-2	TRBV6-5	NA	once